The following is a TCR beta chain sequence with its context. The CDR3 contains 14 residues. Trimming at V came to 8 bases and at J to 2 bases, leaving 6 bases not matched to a gene. Per germline, CDR1 MNHEY and CDR2 SVGAGI. This specimen comes from a study of blood T cell repertoires in COVID-19. Overall study: Collection of acute and convalescent COVID-19 samples took place in the United States, Italy and Spain.

Participants' own reports of clinical history determined their cohort assignment. As handled by the study authors: Estimated nucleated cell counts came from reference gene primer amplification. Only in-frame clones appear in the TCRdb table, and some are missing; sequencing was by immunoSEQ multiplex PCR. D and trimming were read from the DNA, whereas the V and J calls and clone size are those reported in that table. The repertoire includes about 240,000 clones, more than 75% of them detected once, and approximately 3.5% sits in the top ten. The sequenced sample was PBMCs or T cells enriched from blood (not recorded which). The TCR originated in a woman in her forties with acute COVID-19. The chain is built from TRBV6-5 and TRBJ2-1, with TRBD2 identical over 7 bases. CDR3 DNA: TGTGCCAGCGGACTAGTTAGGGCCTACAATGAGCAGTTCTTC. Residues: CASGLVRAYNEQFF.